The present TCR beta chain was sequenced within a study of response to subunit inactivated influenza vaccine (dated by TCRdb to about 2018). Describing the broader study: The study used deep quantitative T cell receptor repertoire profiling to track responses to a trivalent subunit inactivated influenza vaccine. The study at large found these results: According to the authors, only a limited number of new T cells may be recruited by each seasonal influenza vaccination.

Trimming costs V 2 bases and J 3 bases, and their ends lie 14 bases apart. From cysteine to phenylalanine, the CDR3 is 15 amino acids long. Just CDR3 DNA is preserved here, 45 bases in frame from base 1. Via the germline V gene (reference sequence), CDR1 is DFQATT and CDR2 SNEGSKA. Libraries were built with RT-PCR. For sequencing, an Illumina HiSeq 2500 was employed. Using fastp trimming at Q25 and MiXCR clonotype assembly, TCRdb reanalyzed the public sequencing data and kept in-frame beta chains. Every CDR3 protein is listed once, alongside the most common genes and DNA of its rows. The sample yields fewer than 400,000 distinct CDR3 sequences; 21% were counted once. The ten largest make up about 9.4% of the sample. Many counts were recorded for this clonotype. Its binding antigen is unknown. No base quality values were provided; no much bigger clone lies one nucleotide off.

The sequence derives from a man aged 50 to 75 who received an inactivated influenza vaccine. Donor details come from another sample of the same person, matched by shared clones. The input for sequencing was PBMCs from blood, taken roughly 20 months after vaccination. Here the chain combines TRBV20-1 and TRBJ1-5; TRBD1 is a weak D gene call, 5 bases matching. The CDR3 region: CSARLRDRYNQPQHF. Here is the DNA: TGCAGTGCTAGACTCCGCGACAGATACAATCAGCCCCAGCATTTT.